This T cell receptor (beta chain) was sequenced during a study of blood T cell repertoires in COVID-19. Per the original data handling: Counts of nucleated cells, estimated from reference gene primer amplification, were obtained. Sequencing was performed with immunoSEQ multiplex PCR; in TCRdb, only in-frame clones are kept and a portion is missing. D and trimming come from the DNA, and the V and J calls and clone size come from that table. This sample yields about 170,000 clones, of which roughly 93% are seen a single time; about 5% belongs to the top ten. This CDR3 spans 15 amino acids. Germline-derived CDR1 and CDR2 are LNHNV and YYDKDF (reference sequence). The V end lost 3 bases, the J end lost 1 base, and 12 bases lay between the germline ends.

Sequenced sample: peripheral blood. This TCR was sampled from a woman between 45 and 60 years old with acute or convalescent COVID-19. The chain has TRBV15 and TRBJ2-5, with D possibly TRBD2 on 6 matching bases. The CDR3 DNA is TGTGCCACCAGCAGCCGAGACGGGGGCCAAGAGACCCAGTACTTC. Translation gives CATSSRDGGQETQYF.